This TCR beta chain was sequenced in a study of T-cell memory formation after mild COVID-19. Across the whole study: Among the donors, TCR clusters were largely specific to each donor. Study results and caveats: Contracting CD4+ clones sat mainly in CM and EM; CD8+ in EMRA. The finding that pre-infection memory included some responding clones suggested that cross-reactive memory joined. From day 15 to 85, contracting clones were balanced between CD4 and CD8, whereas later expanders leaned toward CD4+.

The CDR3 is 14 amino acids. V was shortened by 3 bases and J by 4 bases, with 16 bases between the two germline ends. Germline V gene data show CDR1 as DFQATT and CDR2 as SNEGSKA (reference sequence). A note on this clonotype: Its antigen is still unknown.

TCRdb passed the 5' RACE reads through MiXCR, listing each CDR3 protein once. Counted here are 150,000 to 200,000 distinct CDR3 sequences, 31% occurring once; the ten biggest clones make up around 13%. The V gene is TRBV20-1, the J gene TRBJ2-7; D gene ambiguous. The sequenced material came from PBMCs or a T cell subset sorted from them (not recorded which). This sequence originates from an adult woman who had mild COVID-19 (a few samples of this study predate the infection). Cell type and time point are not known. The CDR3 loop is CSASPRVDPYEQYF. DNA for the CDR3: TGCAGTGCTAGCCCCCGTGTGGACCCTTACGAGCAGTACTTC.